Following are 19 T cell receptor beta chains from one sample sequenced in a study of blood T cell repertoires in COVID-19. Here immunoSEQ multiplex PCR was the method, and the copy in TCRdb shows in-frame clones only, minus some. This sample has 300,000 to 450,000 clones, with around nine tenths found just once. Input material: PBMCs or T cells enriched from blood (not recorded which). The origin of the receptors is a woman younger than 30 who had recovered from COVID-19.

The chain recombines TRBV7-2 with TRBJ1-3; D uncertain. Germline-derived CDR1 and CDR2 are SGHTA and FQGNSA. The CDR3 extends over 16 amino acids. Trimming removed 5 bases at V and 0 bases at J, with 14 bases between. The chain's CDR3 is CASSEGWTSSGNTIYF. The CDR3 region has the DNA TGTGCCAGCAGCGAGGGTTGGACGAGCTCTGGAAACACCATATATTTT. The variable domain in full, completed from reference TRBV7-2 and TRBJ1-3, reads GAGVSQSPSNKVTEKGKDVELRCDPISGHTALYWYRQSLGQGLEFLIYFQGNSAPDKSGLPSDRFSAERTGGSVSTLTIQRTQQEDSAVYLCASSEGWTSSGNTIYFGEGSWLTVV.

V is TRBV11-2 and J is TRBJ2-3; D possibly corresponds to TRBD2 (7 bases). The germline gives CDR1 SGHAT, CDR2 FQNNGV. V lost 4 bases to trimming and J lost 8 bases, with 28 bases between them. The CDR3 extends over 18 amino acids. The CDR3: CASSSLRSRGRGQSTQYF. The CDR3 DNA is TGTGCCAGCAGCTCCTTACGATCCCGGGGGAGGGGACAAAGTACGCAGTATTTT. The full variable domain, completed using reference TRBV11-2 and TRBJ2-3, is EAGVAQSPRYKIIEKRQSVAFWCNPISGHATLYWYQQILGQGPKLLIQFQNNGVVDDSQLPKDRFSAERLKGVDSTLKIQPAKLEDSAVYLCASSSLRSRGRGQSTQYFGPGTRLTVL.

The CDR3 DNA sequence: TGCAGTGCTCTCTTGGGGGGGCAGTTCTTC. It specifies CSALLGGQFF. The chain carries TRBV20-1 and TRBJ2-1; D perhaps matches TRBD2 (6 bases). From germline, CDR1 is DFQATT and CDR2 SNEGSKA (reference sequence). V lost 5 bases and J lost 12, with 11 bases in between. CDR3 length equals 10 residues.

This chain connects TRBV6-5 to TRBJ1-5; 11 nucleotides agree with TRBD1. The CDR3 runs 15 residues. Trimming at V came to 5 bases and at J to 6 bases, leaving 6 bases not matched to a gene. Germline V lookup: CDR1 MNHEY, CDR2 SVGAGI. The DNA for the CDR3 is TGTGCCAGCAGTCCCGGACAGGGGGCAGGTCAGCCCCAGCATTTT. This translates into CASSPGQGAGQPQHF.

This chain links TRBV14 with TRBJ1-2; possibly TRBD1 for D (5 bases). Germline values: CDR1 SGHDN, CDR2 FVKESK. The V end was cut by 4 bases, the J end by 8 bases, with 17 bases between. This CDR3 contains 14 residues. Here the CDR3 DNA reads TGTGCCAGCAGCCCAGAAGCCGTAAGGGGCGGCTACACCTTC. Encoded protein: CASSPEAVRGGYTF.

The chain employs TRBV7-2 and TRBJ2-7, with 14 bases identical to TRBD2. V trimming: 7 bases; J trimming: 2 bases; junction bases outside the gene matches: 7. CDR3 size: 16 residues. The V gene's germline CDR1 is SGHTA and CDR2 FQGNSA. The CDR3 loop reads CASTRRLAGGAYEQYF. The DNA of the CDR3 is TGTGCCAGCACCCGAAGACTAGCGGGGGGGGCCTACGAGCAGTACTTC.

V and J are TRBV7-9 and TRBJ1-2, with D tentatively TRBD1 (5 bases). The germline V gene has CDR1 SEHNR and CDR2 FQNEAQ (reference sequence). Deletions cut 5 bases from V and 9 bases from J, with 13 bases between. This CDR3 is built from 12 residues. The CDR3 protein is CASSQPQGSYTF. In DNA form, the CDR3 reads TGTGCCAGCAGCCAACCCCAGGGCAGCTACACCTTC.

This clone is a singleton in its sample. This chain connects TRBV7-9 to TRBJ1-2; D perhaps matches TRBD1 (5 bases). This CDR3 region has 14 residues. V lost 1 base, J lost 8 bases, and 14 bases lay in between. The germline V gene encodes CDR1 SEHNR and CDR2 FQNEAQ (reference sequence). Written as DNA, the CDR3 is TGTGCCAGCAGCTTAGTCGGGCAGGGTGGGGGCTACACCTTC. Encoded protein: CASSLVGQGGGYTF.

V usage is TRBV2 and J usage is TRBJ1-1; D call uncertain. Germline CDR1 and CDR2: SNHLY and FYNNEI. The CDR3 extends over 14 amino acids. The V end was cut by 6 bases, the J end by 1 base, with 12 bases between. In DNA, the CDR3 is TGTGCCAGCAGAACGCTGGCAGGGAACACTGAAGCTTTCTTT. Protein product: CASRTLAGNTEAFF. Full variable domain (rest looked up from reference TRBV2 and TRBJ1-1): EPEVTQTPSHQVTQMGQEVILRCVPISNHLYFYWYRQILGQKVEFLVSFYNNEISEKSEIFDDQFSVERPDGSNFTLKIRSTKLEDSAMYFCASRTLAGNTEAFFGQGTRLTVV.

The genes are TRBV5-1 and TRBJ2-7; TRBD1 agrees at 9 bases. This CDR3 spans 17 amino acids. V lost 2 bases to trimming and J lost 3 bases; unmatched junction nucleotides: 12. CDR1 is SGHRS and CDR2 is YFSETQ in the germline V gene. CDR3 nucleotide sequence: TGCGCCAGCAGCTTCCTTAAAAGTTCGGGACAGGGCTACGAGCAGTACTTC. It is translated as CASSFLKSSGQGYEQYF. Supplemented by reference TRBV5-1 and TRBJ2-7, the full variable domain reads KAGVTQTPRYLIKTRGQQVTLSCSPISGHRSVSWYQQTPGQGLQFLFEYFSETQRNKGNFPGRFSGRQFSNSRSEMNVSTLELGDSALYLCASSFLKSSGQGYEQYFGPGTRLTVT.

The chain links TRBV6-5 to TRBJ2-7; the match to TRBD2 covers 7 bases. CDR3 length equals 15 residues. J lost 2 bases, V lost 4 bases, and 8 bases had no gene match. Germline CDR1 and CDR2: MNHEY and SVGAGI. CDR3 sequence reads: CASSFSASGPYEQYF. CDR3 DNA: TGTGCCAGCAGTTTCTCGGCTAGCGGACCCTACGAGCAGTACTTC.

This clone was seen a single time. The chain recombines TRBV6-2 or TRBV6-3 with TRBJ2-3, with D possibly TRBD1 on 5 matching bases. Trimming cost V 2 bases and J 6 bases, with 12 bases left between them. Germline assignment: CDR1 MNHEY and CDR2 SVGEGT. CDR3 size: 14 residues. Here the CDR3 reads CASSYLFGADTQYF. DNA for the CDR3: TGTGCCAGCAGTTACCTTTTTGGGGCTGATACGCAGTATTTT.

This clone has only one observation. The rearrangement uses TRBV3-1 (or the pseudogene TRBV3-2) and TRBJ1-1; no definite D call. V was pared by 4 bases and J by 3 bases, with 9 bases between. Germline V gives CDR1 LGHDT, CDR2 YNNKEL (reference sequence). The CDR3 contains 13 residues. The CDR3: CASSRGLYTEAFF. The DNA for the CDR3 is TGTGCCAGCAGCCGCGGACTGTACACTGAAGCTTTCTTT.

This chain connects TRBV7-6 to TRBJ2-1; the D is unclear. V was shortened by 0 bases and J by 6 bases, with 15 bases between the two germline ends. The CDR3 consists of 16 residues. Germline V lookup: CDR1 SGHVS, CDR2 FNYEAQ. In DNA form, the CDR3 reads TGTGCCAGCAGCTTAGCCGATAGCCTTTCCCCCAATGAGCAGTTCTTC. This translates into CASSLADSLSPNEQFF.

The chain uses TRBV4-2 and TRBJ1-2; possible D gene TRBD1, 5 bases. The CDR3 has 16 amino acids. Trimming removed 4 bases at V and 0 bases at J, with 15 bases between. Germline V gene data show CDR1 as LGHNA and CDR2 as YNFKEQ. The CDR3 loop is CASSRFTGGPNYGYTF. DNA for the CDR3: TGTGCCAGCAGCCGATTTACGGGGGGACCTAACTATGGCTACACCTTC.

V and J are TRBV24-1 and TRBJ2-3, with D possibly being TRBD1 (6 bases). In germline, CDR1 is KGHDR, CDR2 SFDVKD. Trimming stripped 7 bases from V and 3 bases from J, with 13 bases between. The CDR3 spans 14 residues. As DNA, the CDR3 is TGTGCCACCAGACAGACAGGTATTACAGATACGCAGTATTTT. Amino acid sequence: CATRQTGITDTQYF.

The chain couples TRBV6-5 to TRBJ1-6, with unresolved D. V lost 7 bases and J lost 5, with 9 bases in between. CDR3 size: 13 residues. CDR1 and CDR2 (germline): MNHEY, SVGAGI. Here the CDR3 DNA reads TGTGCCAGCAAGAGCAATAATAATTCACCCCTCCACTTT. Encoded protein: CASKSNNNSPLHF.

This clone was seen a handful of times. The chain has TRBV24-1 and TRBJ1-2, with unresolved D. CDR1 and CDR2 from the germline V gene are KGHDR and SFDVKD. Trimming took 2 bases from V and 2 from J, leaving 8 bases between them. The CDR3 is 14 amino acids. This CDR3 is CATSDSGGNYGYTF. The DNA for the CDR3 is TGTGCCACCAGTGATTCGGGAGGAAACTATGGCTACACCTTC.

This clone was seen a few times. The chain couples TRBV4-1 to TRBJ2-5, with D perhaps matching TRBD1 (6 bases). CDR1 MGHRA and CDR2 YSYEKL come from the germline V gene. This CDR3 contains 12 residues. V was shortened by 4 bases and J by 7 bases, with 10 bases between the two germline ends. The CDR3 DNA reads as TGCGCCAGCAGCCCGTTACAGGGGACCCAGTACTTC. Translation: CASSPLQGTQYF.